The next 29 T cell receptor beta chains were all read from a single sample in a study of T cell clonotyping in hematopoietic cell transplantation. Produced via immunoSEQ multiplex PCR; TCRdb's table is partial and in-frame only. The sample lists about 11,000 clones; approximately 89% were seen once. Material: peripheral blood mononuclear cells. The receptors derive from a woman between 45 and 60 years old in good health. Some clones in this sample may be carry-over from other donors' samples.

V gene TRBV27 combines with J gene TRBJ2-7, with D hard to call. CDR1 MNHEY and CDR2 SMNVEV come from the germline V gene (reference sequence). V lost 3 bases and J 7 bases, leaving 13 bases between the germline ends. This CDR3 has 13 residues. The CDR3 DNA follows: TGTGCCAGCAGTTTCATGGGTCATCGGGAGCAGTACTTC. This sequence encodes CASSFMGHREQYF.

The V and J genes are TRBV11-3 and TRBJ2-7, with D perhaps matching TRBD1 or TRBD2 (5 bases each). CDR1 and CDR2 from the germline V gene are SGHNT and YENEEA. This CDR3 is built from 13 residues. The germline V and J ends were trimmed by 4 bases and 7 bases, with 14 bases remaining between them. The CDR3 coding sequence is TGTGCCAGCAGCTCTCAGGGTCCGGGGGAGCAGTACTTC. It translates to CASSSQGPGEQYF. The full variable domain, rest sourced from reference TRBV11-3 and TRBJ2-7, is EAGVVQSPRYKIIEKKQPVAFWCNPISGHNTLYWYLQNLGQGPELLIRYENEEAVDDSQLPKDRFSAERLKGVDSTLKIQPAELGDSAVYLCASSSQGPGEQYFGPGTRLTVT.

The chain is built from TRBV4-1 and TRBJ2-7; the D is unclear. Germline-derived CDR1 and CDR2 are MGHRA and YSYEKL. V shed 4 bases and J shed 5 bases, with 15 bases lying between them. The CDR3 spans 14 residues. DNA for the CDR3: TGCGCCAGCAGCCGAGGAAACAGTCCCCACGAGCAGTACTTC. It is translated as CASSRGNSPHEQYF.

The chain employs TRBV30 and TRBJ2-2; possibly TRBD1 or TRBD2 for D (5 bases each). V lost 4 bases and J 7 bases, leaving 22 bases between the germline ends. The CDR3 consists of 16 residues. Germline-derived CDR1 and CDR2 are GTSNPN and SVGIG (reference sequence). Written as DNA, the CDR3 is TGTGCCTGGATGAGCGGTCACGGGGCCGGTGGCGGGGAGCTGTTTTTT. Translation gives CAWMSGHGAGGGELFF.

This clone was observed a single time. V usage is TRBV7-2 and J usage is TRBJ1-1, with D possibly being TRBD1 (6 bases). This CDR3 has 14 amino acids. Germline loops: CDR1 SGHTA, CDR2 FQGNSA. Trimming cost V 7 bases and J 1 base, with 13 bases left between them. The CDR3 loop is CASTVDRRNTEAFF. CDR3 bases: TGTGCCAGCACCGTCGACAGGCGGAACACTGAAGCTTTCTTT.

This clone was seen once. This chain joins TRBV7-9 and TRBJ2-7; a weak D match, TRBD1 (5 bases). Germline V lookup: CDR1 SEHNR, CDR2 FQNEAQ (reference sequence). The ends were cut back, 0 bases at V and 6 bases at J, with 12 bases in the middle. The CDR3 runs to 14 residues. The DNA for the CDR3 is TGTGCCAGCAGCTTAGCGTTAGGGGCTAGCGAGCAGTACTTC. Residues: CASSLALGASEQYF.

The CDR3 loop reads CASSLGQPTDTQYF. CDR3 coding DNA: TGTGCCAGCAGCTTGGGGCAACCCACAGATACGCAGTATTTT. The gene calls are TRBV5-8 and TRBJ2-3; D is unresolved. The CDR3 consists of 14 residues. Trimming shortened V by 0 bases and J by 2 bases, and 7 bases separated the two germline ends. The germline CDR1 and CDR2 sequences are SGHTS and YDEGEE.

This chain connects TRBV9 to TRBJ2-1; 8 bases align to TRBD1. Germline assignment: CDR1 SGDLS and CDR2 YYNGEE. CDR3 size: 15 residues. V gave up 4 bases and J gave up 0 bases; unmatched junction bases: 3. CDR3 loop: CASSSGQGSYNEQFF. CDR3 coding DNA: TGTGCCAGCAGCTCAGGACAGGGCTCCTACAATGAGCAGTTCTTC.

The rearrangement uses TRBV7-2 and TRBJ1-5; 7 bases agree with TRBD1. Germline CDR1 and CDR2: SGHTA and FQGNSA. This CDR3 comprises 15 residues. V gave up 4 bases and J gave up 2 bases; unmatched junction bases: 5. The CDR3 loop is CASSSSTGGNQPQHF. The CDR3 bases are TGTGCCAGCAGCTCTAGCACAGGGGGCAATCAGCCCCAGCATTTT.

The chain is built from TRBV28 and TRBJ2-2; unclear D gene. Trimming took 7 bases from V and 0 from J, leaving 9 bases between them. Germline assignment: CDR1 MDHEN and CDR2 SYDVKM. This CDR3 region has 14 residues. The CDR3 loop is CASKGTANTGELFF. DNA for the CDR3: TGTGCCAGCAAGGGCACAGCGAACACCGGGGAGCTGTTTTTT.

The V gene is TRBV19, the J gene TRBJ2-1; 12 positions agree with TRBD2. The CDR3 sequence is 16 residues long. With 3 bases clipped from V and 9 bases from J, the junction kept 9 bases outside the gene matches. Germline CDR1 is LNHDA and CDR2 is SQIVND (reference sequence). The CDR3 DNA reads as TGTGCCAGTAGTATCTCCCTAGCGGGGGGGCCTGTTGAGCAGTTCTTC. Translated, it gives CASSISLAGGPVEQFF.

This clone was detected a few times. This chain connects TRBV11-2 to TRBJ2-7, with D perhaps TRBD2 (6 bases). Per the germline V gene, CDR1 is SGHAT and CDR2 is FQNNGV. V was pared by 0 bases and J by 3 bases, with 12 bases between. This CDR3 contains 15 residues. CDR3: CASSLEGTPYYEQYF. CDR3 nucleotides: TGTGCCAGCAGCTTAGAGGGGACTCCCTACTACGAGCAGTACTTC.

The chain employs TRBV4-3 and TRBJ2-2; D not resolved. The CDR3 contains 13 residues. The germline V gene has CDR1 LGHNA and CDR2 YSLEER. The V end was cut by 0 bases, the J end by 9 bases, with 8 bases between. CDR3 amino acids: CASSQDRFRELFF. The CDR3 bases are TGCGCCAGCAGCCAAGACCGTTTCCGGGAGCTGTTTTTT.

V is TRBV9 and J is TRBJ2-1; 9 bases match TRBD2. J gave up 7 bases and V 0 bases, and 5 bases lay outside the gene matches. The CDR3 is 15 amino acids. Germline loops: CDR1 SGDLS, CDR2 YYNGEE. The CDR3 is CASSVGTSVWNEQFF. CDR3 sequence (DNA): TGTGCCAGCAGCGTAGGGACTAGCGTATGGAATGAGCAGTTCTTC.

The V call is TRBV27, the J call TRBJ1-3; TRBD1 is a possible D gene (6 bases). The germline V gene encodes CDR1 MNHEY and CDR2 SMNVEV (reference sequence). V lost 5 bases, J lost 4 bases, and 9 bases lay in between. The CDR3 spans 13 residues. For the CDR3, the DNA is TGTGCCAGCAGTACCGGACAGGGAAACACCATATATTTT. Amino acid sequence: CASSTGQGNTIYF.

The V gene is TRBV7-3, the J gene TRBJ2-2, with 11 bases identical to TRBD2. This CDR3 has 16 amino acids. Germline V gene data show CDR1 as SGHTA and CDR2 as FQGTGA. With 1 base clipped from V and 4 bases from J, the junction kept 2 bases outside the gene matches. The CDR3 DNA reads TGTGCCAGCAGCTTAATAGCGGGGGGGATCACCGGGGAGCTGTTTTTT. Its translation: CASSLIAGGITGELFF.

This rearrangement joins TRBV7-9 to TRBJ1-5, with a tentative D call TRBD1 (6 bases). The ends were cut back, 5 bases at V and 9 bases at J, with 26 bases in the middle. This CDR3 contains 17 residues. Looked up from germline, CDR1 is SEHNR and CDR2 is FQNEAQ (reference sequence). DNA of the CDR3: TGTGCCAGCAGCCCCATGGGGGGCGAGGCGCTCGTTTCGCCCCAGCATTTT. It yields the protein CASSPMGGEALVSPQHF.

V usage is TRBV25-1 and J usage is TRBJ1-3; no clear D gene. The germline V and J ends were trimmed by 2 bases and 4 bases, with 3 bases remaining between them. Per the germline V gene, CDR1 is MGHDK and CDR2 is SYGVNS. CDR3 length: 12 amino acids. The CDR3: CASSEPGNTIYF. In nucleotides, the CDR3 is TGTGCCAGCAGTGAACCGGGAAACACCATATATTTT.

This clone was seen a single time. The chain combines TRBV7-2 with TRBJ1-1; weak D call: TRBD1 (5 bases). The germline V and J ends were trimmed by 5 bases and 1 base, with 8 bases remaining between them. The CDR3 runs to 13 residues. CDR1 is SGHTA, CDR2 FQGNSA, per germline. As DNA, the CDR3 is TGTGCCAGCAGCCTAAGGGGGAACACTGAAGCTTTCTTT. Protein: CASSLRGNTEAFF.

The V gene is TRBV6-6, the J gene TRBJ2-7, with 11 bases matching TRBD1. This CDR3 contains 15 residues. Per germline, CDR1 MNHNY and CDR2 SVGAGI (reference sequence). The CDR3 loop is CASFRGQGVTGEQYF. CDR3 in DNA: TGTGCTTCTTTCAGGGGACAGGGGGTGACGGGAGAGCAGTACTTC.

The J gene is TRBJ2-7, the V gene TRBV7-2, with a tentative D call TRBD1 (5 bases). V was cut by 3 bases and J by 3 bases, with 15 bases left in between. The CDR3 is made up of 15 amino acids. The V gene's germline CDR1 is SGHTA and CDR2 FQGNSA. The CDR3 loop is CASSFGQGANYEQYF. CDR3 coding DNA: TGTGCCAGCAGCTTTGGTCAGGGCGCTAACTACGAGCAGTACTTC.

This clone was observed a single time. The chain couples TRBV5-1 to TRBJ2-2; D possibly corresponds to TRBD1 (6 bases). Between the trimmed V and J ends, which lost 3 bases and 3 bases, there was a span of 21 bases. CDR1 and CDR2 (germline): SGHRS, YFSETQ. This CDR3 has 18 residues. The CDR3 sequence: CASSSNTGFSRDTGELFF. CDR3 coding DNA: TGCGCCAGCAGCTCAAATACAGGGTTTTCTAGAGACACCGGGGAGCTGTTTTTT.

The chain is built from TRBV5-1 and TRBJ2-3; 12 bases line up with TRBD2. The CDR3 sequence is 19 residues long. Germline V gives CDR1 SGHRS, CDR2 YFSETQ. V was clipped by 0 bases and J by 6 bases; unmatched bases: 14. CDR3 DNA sequence: TGCGCCAGCAGCTTGGCTCCTAGCGGGGGGGCCAGTTCCAGCGATACGCAGTATTTT. Its translation is CASSLAPSGGASSSDTQYF.

In nucleotides, the CDR3 is TGTGCCTGCGGGACAGGGAGATCGTATGGCTACACCTTC. It is translated as CACGTGRSYGYTF. This rearrangement joins TRBV30 to TRBJ1-2, with 9 bases identical to TRBD1. Trimming removed 6 bases from V and 5 bases from J; junction bases left unmatched: 7. Germline loops: CDR1 GTSNPN, CDR2 SVGIG (reference sequence). The CDR3 covers 13 residues. The whole variable domain, filled in from reference TRBV30 and TRBJ1-2, reads SQTIHQWPATLVQPVGSPLSLECTVEGTSNPNLYWYRQAAGRGLQLLFYSVGIGQISSEVPQNLSASRPQDRQFILSSKKLLLSDSGFYLCACGTGRSYGYTFGSGTRLTVV.

The chain employs TRBV6-5 and TRBJ1-1, with a tentative D call TRBD1 (6 bases). The V end lost 6 bases, the J end lost 1 base, and 12 bases lay between the germline ends. CDR3 length: 14 amino acids. Germline-derived CDR1 and CDR2 are MNHEY and SVGAGI. The CDR3 sequence: CASRTGQRNTEAFF. The CDR3 DNA reads as TGTGCCAGCAGAACCGGACAGCGGAACACTGAAGCTTTCTTT.

This clone occurred once. The chain uses TRBV14 and TRBJ1-2; 9 bases fit TRBD1. This CDR3 is 15 amino acids long. Germline-derived CDR1 and CDR2 are SGHDN and FVKESK. Trimming at V came to 2 bases and at J to 2 bases, leaving 3 bases not matched to a gene. The CDR3 here is CASSQMGTGNYGYTF. CDR3 coding DNA: TGTGCCAGCAGCCAAATGGGGACAGGGAACTATGGCTACACCTTC.

CDR3 nucleotide sequence: TGCGCCAGCAGTCGCAGTCCGGGGGAGAACTATGGCTACACCTTC. Amino acid sequence: CASSRSPGENYGYTF. The rearrangement links TRBV4-1 to TRBJ1-2, with TRBD1 as a possible D gene (5 bases). Germline values: CDR1 MGHRA, CDR2 YSYEKL. The CDR3 loop spans 15 amino acids. The V end lost 6 bases, the J end lost 2 bases, and 16 bases lay between the germline ends.

This clone was counted once. The J gene is TRBJ2-1, the V gene TRBV15; D gene ambiguous. CDR3 length: 13 residues. Trimming shortened V by 0 bases and J by 5 bases, and 5 bases separated the two germline ends. The germline V gene has CDR1 LNHNV and CDR2 YYDKDF (reference sequence). CDR3 in amino acids: CATSRELHNEQFF. For the CDR3, the DNA is TGTGCCACCAGCAGAGAACTCCACAATGAGCAGTTCTTC.

V and J are TRBV5-6 and TRBJ2-3; D might be TRBD1 (6 bases). Germline V lookup: CDR1 SGHDT, CDR2 YYEEEE. V lost 1 base and J lost 2, with 11 bases in between. The CDR3 totals 15 residues. The CDR3 DNA follows: TGTGCCAGCAGCTTGTTTACAGGGTACACAGATACGCAGTATTTT. It encodes CASSLFTGYTDTQYF.